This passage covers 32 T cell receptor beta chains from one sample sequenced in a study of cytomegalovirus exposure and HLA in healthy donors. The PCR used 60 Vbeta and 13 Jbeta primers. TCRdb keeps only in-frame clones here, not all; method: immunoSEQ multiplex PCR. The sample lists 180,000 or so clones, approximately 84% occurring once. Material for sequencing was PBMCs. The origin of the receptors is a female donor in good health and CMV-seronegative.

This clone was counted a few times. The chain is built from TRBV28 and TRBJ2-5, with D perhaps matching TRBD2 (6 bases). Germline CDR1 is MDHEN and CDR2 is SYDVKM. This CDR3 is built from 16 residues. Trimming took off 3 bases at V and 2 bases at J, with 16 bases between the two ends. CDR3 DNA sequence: TGTGCCAGCAGTTTCGCGACTAGTCTATATCAAGAGACCCAGTACTTC. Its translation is CASSFATSLYQETQYF.

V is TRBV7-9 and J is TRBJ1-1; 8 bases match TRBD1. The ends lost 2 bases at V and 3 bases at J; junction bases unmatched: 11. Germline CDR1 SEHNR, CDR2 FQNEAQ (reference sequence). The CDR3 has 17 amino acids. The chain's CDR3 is CASSLTTQGAGDTEAFF. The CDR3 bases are TGTGCCAGCAGCTTAACCACCCAGGGGGCCGGGGACACTGAAGCTTTCTTT.

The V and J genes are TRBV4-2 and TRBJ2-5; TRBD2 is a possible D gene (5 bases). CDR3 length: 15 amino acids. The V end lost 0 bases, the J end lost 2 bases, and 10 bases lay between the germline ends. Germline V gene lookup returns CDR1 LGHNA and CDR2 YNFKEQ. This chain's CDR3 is CASSQDGRAQETQYF. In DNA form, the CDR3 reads TGTGCCAGCAGCCAAGATGGGCGGGCACAAGAGACCCAGTACTTC.

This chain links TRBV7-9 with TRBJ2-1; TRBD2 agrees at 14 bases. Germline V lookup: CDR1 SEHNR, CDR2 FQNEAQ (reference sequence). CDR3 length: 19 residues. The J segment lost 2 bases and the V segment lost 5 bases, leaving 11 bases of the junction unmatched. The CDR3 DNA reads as TGTGCCAGCAGCCGCGCCGGGACTAGCGGGAGCAATCCCTACAATGAGCAGTTCTTC. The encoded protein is CASSRAGTSGSNPYNEQFF.

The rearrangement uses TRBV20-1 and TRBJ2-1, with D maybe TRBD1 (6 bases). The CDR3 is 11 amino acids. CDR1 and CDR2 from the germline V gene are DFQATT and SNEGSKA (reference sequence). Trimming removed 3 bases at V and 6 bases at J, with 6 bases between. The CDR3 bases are TGCAGTGCTAGCAGGGGCAATGAGCAGTTCTTC. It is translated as CSASRGNEQFF.

The CDR3 sequence is CASDRTGFTEQYF. In DNA, the CDR3 is TGTGCCAGCGACCGGACAGGGTTTACCGAGCAGTACTTC. The rearrangement uses TRBV7-9 and TRBJ2-7; 8 bases are shared with TRBD1. The CDR3 runs to 13 residues. The germline CDR1 and CDR2 sequences are SEHNR and FQNEAQ (reference sequence). V was pared by 8 bases and J by 6 bases, with 9 bases of the junction left unmatched.

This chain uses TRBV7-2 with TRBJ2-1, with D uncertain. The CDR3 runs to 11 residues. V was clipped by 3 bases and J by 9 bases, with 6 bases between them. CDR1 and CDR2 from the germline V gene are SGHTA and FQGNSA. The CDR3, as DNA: TGTGCCAGCAGCTTCTCCAGTGAGCAGTTCTTC. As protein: CASSFSSEQFF.

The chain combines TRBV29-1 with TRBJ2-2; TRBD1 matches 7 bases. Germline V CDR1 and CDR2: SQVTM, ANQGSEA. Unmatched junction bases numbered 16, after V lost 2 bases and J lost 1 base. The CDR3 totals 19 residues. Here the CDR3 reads CSVELQPQHGTVNTGELFF. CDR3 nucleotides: TGCAGCGTTGAACTCCAACCTCAGCACGGGACAGTGAACACCGGGGAGCTGTTTTTT.

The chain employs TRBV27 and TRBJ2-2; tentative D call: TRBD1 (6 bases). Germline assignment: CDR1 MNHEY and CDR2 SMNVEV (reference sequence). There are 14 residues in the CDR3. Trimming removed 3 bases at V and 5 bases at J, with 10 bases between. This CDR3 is CASSFWQGTGELFF. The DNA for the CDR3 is TGTGCCAGCAGTTTCTGGCAGGGGACCGGGGAGCTGTTTTTT.

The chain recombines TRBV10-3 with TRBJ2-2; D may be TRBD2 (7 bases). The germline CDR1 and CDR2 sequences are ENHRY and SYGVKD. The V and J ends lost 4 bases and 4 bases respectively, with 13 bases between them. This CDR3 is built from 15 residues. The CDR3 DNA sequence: TGTGCCATCAGTGCTCGGGGGGCGGGCACCGGGGAGCTGTTTTTT. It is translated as CAISARGAGTGELFF.

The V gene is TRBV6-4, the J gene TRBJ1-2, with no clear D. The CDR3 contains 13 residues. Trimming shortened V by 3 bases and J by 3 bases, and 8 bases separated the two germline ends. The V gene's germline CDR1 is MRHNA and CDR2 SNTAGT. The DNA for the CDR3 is TGTGCCAGCAGTGAAAGTGGAGACTATGGCTACACCTTC. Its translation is CASSESGDYGYTF.

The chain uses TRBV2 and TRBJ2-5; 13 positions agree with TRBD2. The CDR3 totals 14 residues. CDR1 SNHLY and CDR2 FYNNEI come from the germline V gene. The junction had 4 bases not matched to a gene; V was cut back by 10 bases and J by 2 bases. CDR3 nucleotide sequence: TGTGCCACCTGGGGACTAGCGGGGCAAGAGACCCAGTACTTC. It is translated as CATWGLAGQETQYF. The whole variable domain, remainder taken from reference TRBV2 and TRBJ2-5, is EPEVTQTPSHQVTQMGQEVILRCVPISNHLYFYWYRQILGQKVEFLVSFYNNEISEKSEIFDDQFSVERPDGSNFTLKIRSTKLEDSAMYFCATWGLAGQETQYFGPGTRLLVL.

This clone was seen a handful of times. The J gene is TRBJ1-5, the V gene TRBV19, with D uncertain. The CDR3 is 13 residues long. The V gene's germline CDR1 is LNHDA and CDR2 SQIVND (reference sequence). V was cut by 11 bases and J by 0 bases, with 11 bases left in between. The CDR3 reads CAASQYSNQPQHF. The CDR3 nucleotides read TGTGCCGCGAGCCAATATAGCAATCAGCCCCAGCATTTT.

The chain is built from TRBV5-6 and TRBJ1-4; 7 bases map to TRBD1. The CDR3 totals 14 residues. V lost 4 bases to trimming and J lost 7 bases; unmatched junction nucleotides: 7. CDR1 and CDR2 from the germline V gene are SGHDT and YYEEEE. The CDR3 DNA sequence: TGTGCCAGCAGCCCGACAGGGCACAGTGAAAAACTGTTTTTT. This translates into CASSPTGHSEKLFF. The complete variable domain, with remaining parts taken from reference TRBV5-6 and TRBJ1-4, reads DAGVTQSPTHLIKTRGQQVTLRCSPKSGHDTVSWYQQALGQGPQFIFQYYEEEERQRGNFPDRFSGHQFPNYSSELNVNALLLGDSALYLCASSPTGHSEKLFFGSGTQLSVL.

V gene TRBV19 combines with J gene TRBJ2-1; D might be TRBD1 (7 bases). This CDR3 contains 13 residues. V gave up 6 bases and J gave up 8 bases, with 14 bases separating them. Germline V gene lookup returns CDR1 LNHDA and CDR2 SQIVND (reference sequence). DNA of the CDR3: TGTGCCAGTAGGCAGGGGGGTAGGGATGAGCAGTTCTTC. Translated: CASRQGGRDEQFF.

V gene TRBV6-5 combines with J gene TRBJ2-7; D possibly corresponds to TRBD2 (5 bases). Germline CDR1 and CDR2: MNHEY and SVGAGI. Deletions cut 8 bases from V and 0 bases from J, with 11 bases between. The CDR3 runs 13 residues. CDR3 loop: CASGETYSYEQYF. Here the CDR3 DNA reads TGTGCCAGCGGGGAGACCTACTCCTACGAGCAGTACTTC.

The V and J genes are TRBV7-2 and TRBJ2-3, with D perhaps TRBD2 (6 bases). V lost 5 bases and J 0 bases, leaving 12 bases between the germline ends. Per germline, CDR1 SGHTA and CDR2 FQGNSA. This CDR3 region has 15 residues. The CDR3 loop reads CASSEDYQSTDTQYF. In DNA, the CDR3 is TGTGCCAGCAGCGAGGACTACCAGAGCACAGATACGCAGTATTTT.

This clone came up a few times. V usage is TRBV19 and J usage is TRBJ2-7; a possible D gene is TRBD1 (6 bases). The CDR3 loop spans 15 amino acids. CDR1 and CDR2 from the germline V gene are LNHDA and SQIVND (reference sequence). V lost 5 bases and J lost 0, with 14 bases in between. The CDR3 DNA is TGTGCCAGTAGTTCCCCGACAGGCCTCTCCTACGAGCAGTACTTC. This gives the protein CASSSPTGLSYEQYF.

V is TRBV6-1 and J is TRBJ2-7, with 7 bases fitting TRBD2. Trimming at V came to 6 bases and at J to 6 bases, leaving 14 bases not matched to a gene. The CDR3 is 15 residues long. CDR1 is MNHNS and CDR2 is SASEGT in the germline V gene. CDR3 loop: CASSQGLERLGEQYF. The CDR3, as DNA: TGTGCCAGCAGCCAAGGACTAGAACGGTTAGGCGAGCAGTACTTC.

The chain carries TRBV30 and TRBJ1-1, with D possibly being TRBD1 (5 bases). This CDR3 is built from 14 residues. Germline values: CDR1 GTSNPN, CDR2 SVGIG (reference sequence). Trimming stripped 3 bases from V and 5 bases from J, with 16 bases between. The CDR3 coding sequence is TGTGCCTGGAGCCCGGGGGGGGATAAAACTGAAGCTTTCTTT. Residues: CAWSPGGDKTEAFF. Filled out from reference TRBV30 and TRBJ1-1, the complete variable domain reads SQTIHQWPATLVQPVGSPLSLECTVEGTSNPNLYWYRQAAGRGLQLLFYSVGIGQISSEVPQNLSASRPQDRQFILSSKKLLLSDSGFYLCAWSPGGDKTEAFFGQGTRLTVV.

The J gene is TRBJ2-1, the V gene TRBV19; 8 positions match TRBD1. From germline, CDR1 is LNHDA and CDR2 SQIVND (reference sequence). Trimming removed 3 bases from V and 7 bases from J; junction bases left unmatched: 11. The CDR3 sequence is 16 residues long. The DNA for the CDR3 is TGTGCCAGTAGTATTGACAGGGGTCTTACTGAGAATGAGCAGTTCTTC. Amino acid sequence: CASSIDRGLTENEQFF.

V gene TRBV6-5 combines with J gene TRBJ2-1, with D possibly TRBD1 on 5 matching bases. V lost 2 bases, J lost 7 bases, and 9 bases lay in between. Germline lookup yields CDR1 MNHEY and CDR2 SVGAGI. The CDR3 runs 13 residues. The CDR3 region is CASSYGAINEQFF. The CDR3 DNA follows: TGTGCCAGCAGTTACGGGGCAATAAATGAGCAGTTCTTC.

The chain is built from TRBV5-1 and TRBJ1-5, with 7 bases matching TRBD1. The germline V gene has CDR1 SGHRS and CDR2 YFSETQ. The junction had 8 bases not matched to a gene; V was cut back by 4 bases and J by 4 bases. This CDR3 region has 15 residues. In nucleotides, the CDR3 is TGCGCCAGCAGCCCACTTCCGGGACAGAATCAGCCCCAGCATTTT. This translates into CASSPLPGQNQPQHF.

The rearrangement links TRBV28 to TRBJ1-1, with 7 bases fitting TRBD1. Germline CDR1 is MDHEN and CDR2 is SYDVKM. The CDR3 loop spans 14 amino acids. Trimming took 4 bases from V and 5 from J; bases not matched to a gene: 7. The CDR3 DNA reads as TGTGCCAGCAGTTACGGACAGGTGAGGACTGAAGCTTTCTTT. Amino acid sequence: CASSYGQVRTEAFF. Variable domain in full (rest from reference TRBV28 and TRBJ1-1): DVKVTQSSRYLVKRTGEKVFLECVQDMDHENMFWYRQDPGLGLRLIYFSYDVKMKEKGDIPEGYSVSREKKERFSLILESASTNQTSMYLCASSYGQVRTEAFFGQGTRLTVV.

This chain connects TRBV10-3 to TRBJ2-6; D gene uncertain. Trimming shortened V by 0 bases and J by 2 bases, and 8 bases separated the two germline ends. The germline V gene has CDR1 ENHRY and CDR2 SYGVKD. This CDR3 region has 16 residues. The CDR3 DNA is TGTGCCATCAGTGAGTCTTTACGGGCTGGGGCCAACGTCCTGACTTTC. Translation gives CAISESLRAGANVLTF.

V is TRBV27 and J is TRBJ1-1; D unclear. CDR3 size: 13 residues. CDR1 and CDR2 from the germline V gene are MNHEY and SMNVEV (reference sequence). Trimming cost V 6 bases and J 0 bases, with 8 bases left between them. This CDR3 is CASSHQMNTEAFF. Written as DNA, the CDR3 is TGTGCCAGCAGCCATCAGATGAACACTGAAGCTTTCTTT.

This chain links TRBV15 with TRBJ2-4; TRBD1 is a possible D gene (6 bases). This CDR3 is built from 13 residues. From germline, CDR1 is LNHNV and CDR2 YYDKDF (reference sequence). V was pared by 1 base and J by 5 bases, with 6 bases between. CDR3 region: CATSRGTENIQYF. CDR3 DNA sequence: TGTGCCACCAGCAGAGGGACAGAAAACATTCAGTACTTC.

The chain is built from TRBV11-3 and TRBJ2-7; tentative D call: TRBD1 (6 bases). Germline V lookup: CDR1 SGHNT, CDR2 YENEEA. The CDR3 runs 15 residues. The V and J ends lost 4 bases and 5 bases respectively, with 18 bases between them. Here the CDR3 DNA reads TGTGCCAGCAGCTCGATACAGGGAAAAGGGAACGAGCAGTACTTC. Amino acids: CASSSIQGKGNEQYF.

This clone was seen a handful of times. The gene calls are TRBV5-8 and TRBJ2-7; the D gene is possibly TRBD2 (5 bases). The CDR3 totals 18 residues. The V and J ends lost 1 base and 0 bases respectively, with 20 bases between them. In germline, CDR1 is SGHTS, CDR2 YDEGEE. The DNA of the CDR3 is TGTGCCAGCAGCTTGAGCAGTTTCCTAGCCAAATCCTCCTACGAGCAGTACTTC. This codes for CASSLSSFLAKSSYEQYF.

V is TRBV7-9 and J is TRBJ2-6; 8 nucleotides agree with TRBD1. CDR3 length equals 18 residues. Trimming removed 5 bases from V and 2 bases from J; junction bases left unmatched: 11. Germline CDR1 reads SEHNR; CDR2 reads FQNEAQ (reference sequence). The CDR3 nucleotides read TGTGCCAGCAGCCGGACAGGGAATCTTAATGCTGGGGCCAACGTCCTGACTTTC. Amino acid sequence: CASSRTGNLNAGANVLTF.

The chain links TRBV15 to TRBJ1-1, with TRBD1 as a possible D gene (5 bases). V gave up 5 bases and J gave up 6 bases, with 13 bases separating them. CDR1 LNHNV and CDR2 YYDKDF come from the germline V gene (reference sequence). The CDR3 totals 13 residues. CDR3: CATSLRGWAEAFF. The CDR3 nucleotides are TGTGCCACCAGCTTAAGGGGATGGGCTGAAGCTTTCTTT.

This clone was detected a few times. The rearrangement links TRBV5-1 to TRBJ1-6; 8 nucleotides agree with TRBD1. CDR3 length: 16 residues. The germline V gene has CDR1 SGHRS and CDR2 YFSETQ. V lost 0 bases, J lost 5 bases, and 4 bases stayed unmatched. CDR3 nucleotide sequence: TGCGCCAGCAGCTTGGACGGACAGGGAAATAATTCACCCCTCCACTTT. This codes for CASSLDGQGNNSPLHF.